This T cell receptor (beta chain) was observed in a study of beta chain features in type 1 diabetes (dated by TCRdb to the late 2010s). About the study as a whole: Mean age, gender distribution, total cell number and subset yield were not different between patients and healthy donors. Naive and central memory subsets were obtained from all 30 or so donors, but regulatory and stem cell-like memory subsets were isolated from only 8 patients and roughly eight healthy donors. Across all samples, about 110 million sorted cells were examined, and cell number per subset correlated strongly with RNA yield. In the study, TCRB repertoires of sorted circulating CD4+ T cell subsets from recently diagnosed type 1 diabetes patients were compared with those of matched healthy donors. Broader findings and caveats from the paper: The naive, central memory and regulatory TCRB repertoires appeared to resemble one another more closely among patients than among healthy donors. At VDJ recombination sites, patients with type 1 diabetes made fewer insertions and deleted more nucleotides, a pattern implying thymic rearrangement abnormalities. Type 1 diabetes patients showed a moderate but significant shortening of TCRB CDR3 length in all four CD4+ subsets. Only small numbers of individuals were included in the HLA sub-analyses, which left unresolved whether HLA type had any influence on TCRB rearrangement. Shorter templates might be favored by PCR, yet because patient and control samples were amplified and corrected together, any such skew would affect both groups equally. Because cDNA was sequenced instead of genomic DNA, activated cells with high expression could be over-represented, although the groups did not differ in activation or CD3 levels.

On this clone itself: Its target antigen remains unknown. Per-base qualities were not stored, and no clone one base away is much larger.

The High Capacity cDNA Reverse Transcription Kit was used to reverse transcribe all of the isolated RNA, meaning that expressed TCRB transcripts were what got sequenced. Deep immunoSEQ sequencing was performed on naive, central memory and regulatory T cell samples, with an average of about 4 million total reads per sample. After sorted cells were lysed in RLT buffer, RNA was extracted with DNase-treated RNeasy Micro or Mini kits, with the choice depending on cell number. Each cell subset was processed separately to prevent cross-contamination, with patient and healthy donor samples processed together. The immunoSEQ multiplex PCR was used to amplify TCRB sequences from cDNA, yielding 87-bp fragments that span the CDR3 region. Amplicons were sequenced on the Illumina HiSeq platform. On the study's bioinformatics: PCR bias was computationally corrected using synthetic template baselines, reads within Hamming distance 2 were collapsed, and singletons that could not be merged were discarded. Reads were aligned against IMGT to assign V, D and J genes, CDR3 length and insertions or deletions at six rearrangement sites. Within each subset, clonotype counts were normalized to sorted cell number, after which true diversity and Gini coefficients were computed with the tcR R package. Repertoire sharing was quantified using the overlap coefficient calculated on TCRB nucleotide sequences. Held by TCRdb, this immuneACCESS table contains in-frame sequences only and omits some clones. Under half of the omission traces to an unresolved V gene where checked; the cause of the rest is unknown. V and J calls and clone size are those listed in that table; D and trimming were worked out from the DNA. This sample is represented by approximately 170,000 clones; just over 9% of them were singletons. The ten largest account for 2% to 2.5% of the sample.

CDR1 and CDR2 (SGHRS, YFSETQ) derive from the germline V gene. From cysteine to phenylalanine, the CDR3 is 13 amino acids long. The read is trimmed to its CDR3 DNA, 39 bases read in frame from base 1. V ends up 2 bases short and J 7 bases short, with an unmatched junction base count of 6. Each donor gave one peripheral blood draw, averaging roughly 0.11 L, which was collected into heparinised tubes. Naive, central memory, regulatory and stem cell-like memory CD4+ T cells were sorted on a BD FACSAria II using a panel including CD45RO, CCR7, CD25, CD127, CD95 and CD27. A purity above 95% was achieved for all sorted populations. Right away, PBMCs were isolated by Lymphoprep density gradient centrifugation and were stained directly, with no culture step. Samples were stained and sorted in pairs, with one healthy donor and one patient per experiment, so that batch effects were minimized.

The specimen was central memory CD4+ T cells from blood. Recombination joined TRBV5-1 with TRBJ2-7; 7 bases in the junction line up with TRBD2. This TCR was sampled from a woman aged 18-29 years in good health. In nucleotides, the sequence is TGCGCCAGCAGCTTAAACCTACTAGCGGAGCAGTACTTC. It codes for CASSLNLLAEQYF.